This T cell receptor beta chain was found in a study of CD8+ T cells in alopecia areata. Notes on the study in general: Lesional scalp exceeded normal scalp in clonality, especially in alopecia totalis/universalis.

As to this clone: Its target is not known.

Specified treatment: oral pan-JAK inhibitor, 5-10 mg twice daily. RNA was isolated and reverse transcribed to cDNA, the sequencing template. Profiling relied on immunoSEQ multiplex PCR, and the TCRdb table lists in-frame clones only, not all of them. The sample consists of some 58,000 clones, roughly 46% of them appearing once. The trim removed 5 bases at V and 7 bases at J, leaving 6 bases unmatched. CDR3 size: 15 residues. CDR1 and CDR2 (germline): LNHNV, YYDKDF (reference sequence). Sequencing was performed on CD8+ T cells sorted from blood, taken at approximately week 39, from a patient treated with tofacitinib. The source is a human donor with alopecia areata. V and J are TRBV15 and TRBJ2-1, with 12 bases fitting TRBD2. Here the CDR3 reads CATSGRTSGKNEQFF. CDR3 DNA: TGTGCCACCAGCGGGCGGACTAGCGGGAAAAATGAGCAGTTCTTC. The variable domain in full, with the rest retrieved from reference TRBV15 and TRBJ2-1, is DAMVIQNPRYQVTQFGKPVTLSCSQTLNHNVMYWYQQKSSQAPKLLFHYYDKDFNNEADTPDNFQSRRPNTSFCFLDIRSPGLGDTAMYLCATSGRTSGKNEQFFGPGTRLTVL.